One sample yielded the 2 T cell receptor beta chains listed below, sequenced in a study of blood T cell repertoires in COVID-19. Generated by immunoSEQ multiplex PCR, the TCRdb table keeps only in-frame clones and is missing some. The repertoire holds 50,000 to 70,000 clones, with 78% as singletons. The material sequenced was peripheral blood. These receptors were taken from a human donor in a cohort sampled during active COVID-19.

The chain's CDR3 is CATLAGGAYNEQFF. The DNA for the CDR3 is TGTGCCACGCTAGCGGGAGGAGCGTACAATGAGCAGTTCTTC. The genes are TRBV10-3 and TRBJ2-1, with 11 bases aligning to TRBD2. The J segment lost 4 bases and the V segment lost 10 bases, leaving 6 bases of the junction unmatched. The germline CDR1 and CDR2 sequences are ENHRY and SYGVKD. CDR3 size: 14 residues.

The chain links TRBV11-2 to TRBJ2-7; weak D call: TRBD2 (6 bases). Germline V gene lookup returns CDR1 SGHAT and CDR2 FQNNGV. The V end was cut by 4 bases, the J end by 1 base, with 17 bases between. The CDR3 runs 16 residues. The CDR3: CASSSRTTRRSYEQYF. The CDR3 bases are TGTGCCAGCAGCTCGAGGACTACGCGGAGGTCCTACGAGCAGTACTTC.